This TCR beta chain was sequenced during a study of cytomegalovirus exposure and HLA in healthy donors. Whole-study findings and limits: High sensitivity and specificity were reportedly achieved when the classifier diagnosed cytomegalovirus status. Within the roughly 120 validation repertoires, first-cohort TCR clusters tended to co-occur, according to a later analysis.

The table came from immunoSEQ multiplex PCR; TCRdb's copy has only in-frame clones and leaves some out. Here the sample spans approximately 280,000 clones, just over 85% being singletons. As regards this clone: Its antigen is unidentified.

Source material: PBMCs. This clonotype was obtained from a young woman in good health and CMV-seronegative.

CDR3 DNA: TGCGCCAGCAGCCAAGAGGGTCCGGGGGACGTCCACAATGAGCAGTTCTTC. This sequence encodes CASSQEGPGDVHNEQFF. This sequence joins TRBV4-3 and TRBJ2-1, with D possibly TRBD2 on 6 matching bases. The CDR3 length is 17 residues. CDR1 and CDR2 from the germline V gene are LGHNA and YSLEER. With 0 bases removed from V and 5 bases from J, the gap between germline ends came to 17 bases.